This note documents a single T cell receptor beta chain sequence. Its antigen is currently unknown. This sample stems from a study of cytomegalovirus exposure and HLA in healthy donors. Healthy people donating bone marrow made up the donors. Study-wide findings and caveats: Most sequenced TCRs were rare (though some public TCRs occurred in many donors). Among the most significant clusters, several appeared linked to common viral pathogens in a later analysis.

With 60 Vbeta and 13 Jbeta primers, the PCR was carried out. Sequencing was performed with immunoSEQ multiplex PCR; in TCRdb, only in-frame clones are kept and a portion is missing. The sample consists of around 100,000 clones, roughly three quarters of them appearing once. The clonotype originates from a man aged 35-49 years in good health and CMV-seropositive. Specimen: PBMCs.

CDR3 region: CASSFKPPGAGGINEQFF. The CDR3 region has the DNA TGTGCCAGCAGCTTTAAGCCCCCTGGGGCGGGAGGGATCAATGAGCAGTTCTTC. This chain uses TRBV7-9 with TRBJ2-1; 9 nucleotides agree with TRBD2. Germline V gives CDR1 SEHNR, CDR2 FQNEAQ (reference sequence). V dropped 3 bases and J dropped 6; count of bases not matched to a gene: 15. The CDR3 contains 18 residues.